The clone carrying this TCR beta chain was seen a few times. Its antigen is currently unknown. With constant-segment primers, 5'RACE yielded cDNA libraries of TCR alpha and TCR beta that carried sample barcodes and UMIs. Using its own MiXCR run on the 5' RACE reads, TCRdb lists one record per CDR3 protein. The sample consists of hundreds of thousands of distinct CDR3 sequences, 20% of them appearing once. V lost 3 bases to trimming and J lost 5 bases, with 23 bases between them. This CDR3 region has 16 residues. Per the germline V gene, CDR1 is GTSNPN and CDR2 is SVGIG (reference sequence). The entry originates in a study of T-cell memory formation after mild COVID-19. Study details: Each donor largely had its own TCR clusters. Study-wide findings and caveats: CD4+ contracting clones were found mainly in CM and EM, and CD8+ ones in EMRA. Clones that contracted from day 15 to 85 had balanced CD4/CD8; later expanders were CD4+ biased.

V gene TRBV30 combines with J gene TRBJ2-7, with a weak D call TRBD2 (6 bases). This clonotype was obtained from an adult woman who had mild COVID-19 (a few samples of this study predate the infection). Cell type and time point are not known. Sequencing input: PBMCs or a T cell subset sorted from them (not recorded which). CDR3 nucleotide sequence: TGTGCCTGGAGGCCCGTATGGGAGGCACCCCGCCACGAGCAGTACTTC. Protein product: CAWRPVWEAPRHEQYF.